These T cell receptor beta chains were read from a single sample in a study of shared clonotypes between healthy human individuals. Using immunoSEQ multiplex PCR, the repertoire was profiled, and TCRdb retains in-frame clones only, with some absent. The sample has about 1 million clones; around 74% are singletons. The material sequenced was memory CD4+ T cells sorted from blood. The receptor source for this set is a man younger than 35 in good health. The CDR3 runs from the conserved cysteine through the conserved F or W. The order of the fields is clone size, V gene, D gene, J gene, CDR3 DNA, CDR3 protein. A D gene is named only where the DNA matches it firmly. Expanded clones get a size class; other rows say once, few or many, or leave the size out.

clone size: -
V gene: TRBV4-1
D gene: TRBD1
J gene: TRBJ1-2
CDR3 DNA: TGCGCCAGCAGCCAAGATAGGCAAGGGGTGGGGACAGGGGACTATGGCTACACCTTC
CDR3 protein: CASSQDRQGVGTGDYGYTF

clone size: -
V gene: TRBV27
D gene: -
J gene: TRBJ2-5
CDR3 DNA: TGTGCCAGCAGTTTATTTAGACAAGAGACCCAGTACTTC
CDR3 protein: CASSLFRQETQYF

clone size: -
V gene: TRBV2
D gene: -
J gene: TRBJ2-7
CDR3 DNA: TGTGCCAGCAGTGTAAGGGACTACGAGCAGTACTTC
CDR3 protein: CASSVRDYEQYF

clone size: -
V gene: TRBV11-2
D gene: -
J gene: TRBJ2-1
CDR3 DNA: TGTGCCAGCAGCCTTAACCCTGGGGGGCCTGAGCAGTTCTTC
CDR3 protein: CASSLNPGGPEQFF

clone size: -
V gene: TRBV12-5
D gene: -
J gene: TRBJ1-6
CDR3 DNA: TGTGCTAGTGGTTCCTCTTATTCACCCCTCCACTTT
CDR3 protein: CASGSSYSPLHF

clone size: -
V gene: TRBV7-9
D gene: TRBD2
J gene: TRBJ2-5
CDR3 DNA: TGTGCCAGCAGCTTGACTAGCATTAAAGAGACCCAGTACTTC
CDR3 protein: CASSLTSIKETQYF

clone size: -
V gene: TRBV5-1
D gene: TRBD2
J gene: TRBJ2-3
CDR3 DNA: TGCGCCAGCAGCCGGGGGACTAGCGGAGGACCCCTTTTCACAGATACGCAGTATTTT
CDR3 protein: CASSRGTSGGPLFTDTQYF

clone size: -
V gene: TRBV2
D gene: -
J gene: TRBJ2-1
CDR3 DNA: TGTGCCAGCAGCTACAGGGTTGAGCAGTTCTTC
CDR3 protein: CASSYRVEQFF

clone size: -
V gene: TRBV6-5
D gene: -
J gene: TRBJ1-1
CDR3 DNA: TGTGCCAGCAGTTACTCGAAGGGTGGTATGAACACTGAAGCTTTCTTT
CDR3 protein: CASSYSKGGMNTEAFF

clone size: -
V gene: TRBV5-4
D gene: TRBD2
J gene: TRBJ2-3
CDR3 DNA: TGTGCCAGCAGCTCGTCCCGGGCTAGCGGCAACACAGATACGCAGTATTTT
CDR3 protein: CASSSSRASGNTDTQYF

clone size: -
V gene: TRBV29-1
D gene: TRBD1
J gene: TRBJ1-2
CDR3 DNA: TGCAGCGGCGGACAGGGGGATGGCTACACCTTC
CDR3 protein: CSGGQGDGYTF

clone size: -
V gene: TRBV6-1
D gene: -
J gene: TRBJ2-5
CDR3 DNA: TGTGCCAGCAGTCCCGGTTGGGGAGAGACCCAGTACTTC
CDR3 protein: CASSPGWGETQYF

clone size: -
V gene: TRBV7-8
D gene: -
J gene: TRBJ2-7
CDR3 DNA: TGTGCCAGCAGCTTAGAGAGGGACTACGAGCAGTACTTC
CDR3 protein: CASSLERDYEQYF

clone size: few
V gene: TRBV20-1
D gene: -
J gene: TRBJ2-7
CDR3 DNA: TGCAGTGCTAAAGACAGCTACGAGCAGTACTTC
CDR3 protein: CSAKDSYEQYF

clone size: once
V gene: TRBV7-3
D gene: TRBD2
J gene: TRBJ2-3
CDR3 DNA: TGTGCCAGCAGGCCCCAGGCGGGGGGCTTAGATACGCAGTATTTT
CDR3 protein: CASRPQAGGLDTQYF

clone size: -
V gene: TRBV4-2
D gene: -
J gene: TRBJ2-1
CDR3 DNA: TGTGCCAGCAGCCAAGGAGTAAGCGGCGGTGAGCAGTTCTTC
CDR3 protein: CASSQGVSGGEQFF

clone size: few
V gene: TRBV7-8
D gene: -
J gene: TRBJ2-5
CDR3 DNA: TGTGCCAGCAGCCCGAGTCAGAGGTCGGAAGAGACCCAGTACTTC
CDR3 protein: CASSPSQRSEETQYF

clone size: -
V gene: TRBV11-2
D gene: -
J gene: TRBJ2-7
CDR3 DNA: TGTGCCAGCAGCCCTGGTAAACAGGGTCCTGACGAGCAGTACTTC
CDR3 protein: CASSPGKQGPDEQYF

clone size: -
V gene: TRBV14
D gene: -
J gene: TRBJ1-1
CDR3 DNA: TGTGCCAGCAGCCAAGTTGATCAGTCCCCCCCTATCTTT
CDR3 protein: CASSQVDQSPPIF

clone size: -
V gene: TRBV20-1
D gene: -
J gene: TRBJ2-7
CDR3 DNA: TGCAGTGCTAGAGATGTAGGGTACTTC
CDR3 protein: CSARDVGYF

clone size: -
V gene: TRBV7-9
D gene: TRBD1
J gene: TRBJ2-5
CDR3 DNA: TGTGCCAGCAGCTCCGACAGGGCCCGGACGTACTTC
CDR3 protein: CASSSDRARTYF

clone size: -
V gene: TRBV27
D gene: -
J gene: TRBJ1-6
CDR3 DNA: TGTGCCAGCAGAACAAGAGGGAGCTCCTATAATTCACCCCTCCACTTT
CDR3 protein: CASRTRGSSYNSPLHF

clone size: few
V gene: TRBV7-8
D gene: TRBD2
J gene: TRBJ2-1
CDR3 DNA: TGTGCCAGCAGCATTCCGATTTACCGGGCTCCAAAGCGGGGAAATGAGCAGTTCTTC
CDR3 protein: CASSIPIYRAPKRGNEQFF

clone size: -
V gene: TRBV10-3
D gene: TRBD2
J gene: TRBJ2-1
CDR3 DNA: TGTGCCATCTCCGCGGGGGATCCCGACGAGCAGTTCTTC
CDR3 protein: CAISAGDPDEQFF

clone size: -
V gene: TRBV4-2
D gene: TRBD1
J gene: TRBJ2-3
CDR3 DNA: TGTGCCAGCAGCCATGGAACAGGGGGAGGAGGGACAGATACGCAGTATTTT
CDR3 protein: CASSHGTGGGGTDTQYF

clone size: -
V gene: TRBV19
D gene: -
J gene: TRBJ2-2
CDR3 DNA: TGTGCCAGTAGTATTGCAGGGTTTGGAGGGGAGCTGTTTTTT
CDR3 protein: CASSIAGFGGELFF

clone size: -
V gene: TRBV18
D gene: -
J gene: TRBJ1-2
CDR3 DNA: TGTGCCAGCTCGTCCGGCGAACAGGAAATGCACAACTATGGCTACACCTTC
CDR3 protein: CASSSGEQEMHNYGYTF

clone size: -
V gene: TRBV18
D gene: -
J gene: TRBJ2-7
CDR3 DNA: TGTGCCAGCTCACCAATTCTCCGCCAGGACAGAATGGCTACCTACGAGCAGTACTTC
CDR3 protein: CASSPILRQDRMATYEQYF

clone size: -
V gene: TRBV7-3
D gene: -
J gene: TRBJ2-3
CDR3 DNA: TGTGCCAGCAGCTTGGGCGGGGAGGATACGCAGTATTTT
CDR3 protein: CASSLGGEDTQYF

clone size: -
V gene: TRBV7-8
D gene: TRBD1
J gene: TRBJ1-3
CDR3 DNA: TGTGCCAGCAGCTTAGGCCCCGGGACAGCTGGAAACACCATATATTTT
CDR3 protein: CASSLGPGTAGNTIYF

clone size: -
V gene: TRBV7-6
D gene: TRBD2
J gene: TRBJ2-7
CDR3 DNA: TGTGCCAGCAGCCCTAGCCCACTAGCGGAGAGGGAGCAGTACTTC
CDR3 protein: CASSPSPLAEREQYF

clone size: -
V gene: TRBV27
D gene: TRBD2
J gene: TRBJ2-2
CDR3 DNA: TGTGCCAGCAGTTCAGCAGCGGGGGAGTACACCGGGGAGCTGTTTTTT
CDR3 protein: CASSSAAGEYTGELFF

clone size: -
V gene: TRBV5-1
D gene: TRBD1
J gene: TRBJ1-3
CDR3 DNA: TGCGCCAGCAGCTCAACGACAGGGCCTCAGGGAAACACCATATATTTT
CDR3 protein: CASSSTTGPQGNTIYF

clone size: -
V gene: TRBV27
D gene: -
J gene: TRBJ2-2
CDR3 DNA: TGTGCCAGCAAGGTTCCCAACACCGGGGAGCTGTTTTTT
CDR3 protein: CASKVPNTGELFF

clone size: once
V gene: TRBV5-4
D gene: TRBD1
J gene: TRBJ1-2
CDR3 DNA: TGTGCCAGCCGGACAGGGGGGTACTATGGCTACACCTTC
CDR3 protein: CASRTGGYYGYTF

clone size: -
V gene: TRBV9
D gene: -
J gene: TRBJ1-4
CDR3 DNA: TGTGCCAGCAGCATCGCCGGTGGGGATGAAAAACTGTTTTTT
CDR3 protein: CASSIAGGDEKLFF

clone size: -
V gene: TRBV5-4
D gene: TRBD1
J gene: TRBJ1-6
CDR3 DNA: TGTGCCAGCAGCTTGGGGGGAGACAGGGGGAATTCACCCCTCCACTTT
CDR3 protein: CASSLGGDRGNSPLHF

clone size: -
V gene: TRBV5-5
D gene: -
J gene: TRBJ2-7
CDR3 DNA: TGTGCCAGCAGCTTGATTCCCGCCGGACAGCTTTACGAGCAGTACTTC
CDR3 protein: CASSLIPAGQLYEQYF

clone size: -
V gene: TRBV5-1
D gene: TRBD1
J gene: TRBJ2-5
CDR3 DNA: TGCGCCAGCAGTTCCGGGGACAGGGTCGAGACCCAGTACTTC
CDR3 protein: CASSSGDRVETQYF

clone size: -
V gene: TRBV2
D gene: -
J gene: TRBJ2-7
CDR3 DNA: TGTGCCAGCAGTGTTCGAGGTTACGAGCAGTACTTC
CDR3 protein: CASSVRGYEQYF

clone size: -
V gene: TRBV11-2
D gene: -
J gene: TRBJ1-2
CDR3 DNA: TGTGCCAGCAGCTTAGGGGAGGGCGTTGGCTACACCTTC
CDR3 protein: CASSLGEGVGYTF

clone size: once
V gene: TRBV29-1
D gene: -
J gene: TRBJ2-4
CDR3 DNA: TGCAGCGTTGAAGGGGGTTACCTAGCCAAAAACATTCAGTACTTC
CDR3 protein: CSVEGGYLAKNIQYF

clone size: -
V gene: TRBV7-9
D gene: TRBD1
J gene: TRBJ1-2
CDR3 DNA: TGTGCCAGCAGCTCGGGCAGGGGGCTCCTTTATTATGGCTACACCTTC
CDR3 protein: CASSSGRGLLYYGYTF

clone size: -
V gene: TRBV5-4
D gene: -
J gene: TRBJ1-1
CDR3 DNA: TGTGCCAGCAGCTTGGCGGTTGTGGGCACTGAAGCTTTCTTT
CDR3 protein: CASSLAVVGTEAFF

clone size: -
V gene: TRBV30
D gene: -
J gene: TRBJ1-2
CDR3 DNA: TGTGCCTGGAGTACAACTAACTATGGCTACACCTTC
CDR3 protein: CAWSTTNYGYTF

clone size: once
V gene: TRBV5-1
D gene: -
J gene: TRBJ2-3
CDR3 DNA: TGCGCCAGCGCACCGGACAACACAGATACGCAGTATTTT
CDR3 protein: CASAPDNTDTQYF

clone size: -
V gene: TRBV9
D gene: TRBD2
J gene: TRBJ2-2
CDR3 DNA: TGTGCCAGCAGCGGCGGGAGAAGCACCGGGGAGCTGTTTTTT
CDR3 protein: CASSGGRSTGELFF

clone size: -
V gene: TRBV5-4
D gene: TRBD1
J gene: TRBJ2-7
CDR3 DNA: TGTGCCAGCAGCTTGAGACAGGGTTACGAGCAGTACTTC
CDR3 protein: CASSLRQGYEQYF

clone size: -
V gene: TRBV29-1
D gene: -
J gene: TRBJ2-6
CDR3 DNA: TGCAGCGTCATCCTGGGGGCCAACGTCCTGACTTTC
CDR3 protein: CSVILGANVLTF

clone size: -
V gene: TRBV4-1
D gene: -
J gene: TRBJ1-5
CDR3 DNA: TGCGCCAGCAGCCAAGATGGAGACGTCGGGCCCACGCATTTT
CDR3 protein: CASSQDGDVGPTHF

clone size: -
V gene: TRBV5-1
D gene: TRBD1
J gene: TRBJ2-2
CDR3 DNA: TGCGCCAGCAGCCGCGGGACAGGGGATCCCGGGGAGCTGTTTTTT
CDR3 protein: CASSRGTGDPGELFF